A single T cell receptor (beta chain) is shown here with its context. This sample is part of a study of blood T cell repertoires in COVID-19. Across the study: Donors in the United States, Italy and Spain gave samples during acute or convalescent COVID-19. From T cells, B-cell-depleted T cells, or PBMCs came the material, which was cDNA or gDNA.

Original methodology: Estimation of nucleated cell counts relied on the amplification of reference gene primers. Profiling relied on immunoSEQ multiplex PCR, and the TCRdb table lists in-frame clones only, not all of them. The V and J calls and clone size come from that table; D and trimming were worked out from the DNA. The table lists under 450,000 clones, approximately 89% of them singletons. The trim removed 3 bases at V and 14 bases at J, leaving 15 bases unmatched. The CDR3 runs 13 residues. The V gene's germline CDR1 is GTSNPN and CDR2 SVGIG (reference sequence). Seattle patient enrollment occurred during active infection, with longitudinal follow-up thereafter.

The V and J genes are TRBV30 and TRBJ1-2; 7 bases match TRBD1. This receptor was obtained from a woman in her forties or fifties with COVID-19, enrolled during active disease. The sequenced material came from peripheral blood. The CDR3 DNA is TGTGCCTGGAGAAGTCCAGGGGGTGACAGATTAACCTTC. This gives the protein CAWRSPGGDRLTF.